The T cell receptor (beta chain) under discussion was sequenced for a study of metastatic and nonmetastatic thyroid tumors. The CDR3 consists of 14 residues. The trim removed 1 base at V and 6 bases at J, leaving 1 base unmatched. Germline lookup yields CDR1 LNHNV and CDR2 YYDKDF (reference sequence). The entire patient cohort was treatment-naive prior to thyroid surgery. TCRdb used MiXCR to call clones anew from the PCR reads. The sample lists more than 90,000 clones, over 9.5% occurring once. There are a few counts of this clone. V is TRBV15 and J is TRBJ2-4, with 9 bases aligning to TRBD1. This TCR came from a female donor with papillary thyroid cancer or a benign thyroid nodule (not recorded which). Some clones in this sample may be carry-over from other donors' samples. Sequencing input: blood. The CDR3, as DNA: TGTGCCACCAGCAGAGGGACAGGGGCAAACATTCAGTACTTC. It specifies CATSRGTGANIQYF.